The 30 T cell receptor beta chains listed next were all sequenced from one sample in a study of PD-1 blockade in classical Hodgkin lymphoma. Regarding time point: cycle 4 day 1 (C4D1), after about 6 weeks of nivolumab. All trial patients relapsed after autologous stem cell transplantation. Using immunoSEQ multiplex PCR, the repertoire was profiled, and TCRdb retains in-frame clones only, with some absent. The sample yields about 110,000 clones, approximately 90% seen once. This sample comprised peripheral blood mononuclear cells (PBMCs), obtained before the fourth cycle of nivolumab. These receptors were obtained from a human donor with classical Hodgkin lymphoma.

The chain joins TRBV30 to TRBJ1-5, with 10 positions matching TRBD1. The V segment lost 4 bases and the J segment 3 bases; nucleotides outside the gene matches: 6. From germline, CDR1 is GTSNPN and CDR2 SVGIG (reference sequence). The CDR3 has 15 amino acids. The CDR3 nucleotides read TGTGCCTGGACCGACAGGGGGCAGGTCAATCAGCCCCAGCATTTT. It specifies CAWTDRGQVNQPQHF. Full variable domain (outside the CDR3, taken from reference TRBV30 and TRBJ1-5): SQTIHQWPATLVQPVGSPLSLECTVEGTSNPNLYWYRQAAGRGLQLLFYSVGIGQISSEVPQNLSASRPQDRQFILSSKKLLLSDSGFYLCAWTDRGQVNQPQHFGDGTRLSIL.

This clone was detected only once. The V gene is TRBV27, the J gene TRBJ2-2; either TRBD1 or TRBD2 may fit D (5 bases each). This CDR3 comprises 16 residues. The V end was cut by 0 bases, the J end by 5 bases, with 13 bases between. Germline V gene sequence: CDR1 MNHEY, CDR2 SMNVEV (reference sequence). CDR3: CASSLSGTLWTGELFF. The CDR3 nucleotides read TGTGCCAGCAGTTTATCCGGGACCCTGTGGACCGGGGAGCTGTTTTTT.

V gene TRBV5-8 combines with J gene TRBJ2-3; 9 positions match TRBD1. The junction had 4 bases not matched to a gene; V was cut back by 3 bases and J by 2 bases. CDR1 is SGHTS and CDR2 is YDEGEE in the germline V gene. This CDR3 is built from 15 residues. The CDR3 bases are TGTGCCAGCAGCTGGGACAGGGCAGTCACAGATACGCAGTATTTT. This encodes CASSWDRAVTDTQYF.

The rearrangement joins TRBV28 to TRBJ1-2; D ambiguous. Germline values: CDR1 MDHEN, CDR2 SYDVKM. V was cut by 5 bases and J by 5 bases, with 27 bases left in between. This CDR3 is built from 18 residues. The CDR3 loop reads CASSPYPGRIPSRYGYTF. The CDR3 DNA sequence: TGTGCCAGCAGTCCTTACCCCGGGCGGATCCCGTCTAGGTATGGCTACACCTTC.

This sequence joins TRBV28 and TRBJ1-2; unclear D gene. Trimming took off 5 bases at V and 0 bases at J, with 4 bases between the two ends. The CDR3 extends over 12 amino acids. CDR1 is MDHEN and CDR2 is SYDVKM in the germline V gene. CDR3 in DNA: TGTGCCAGCAGTAGAGCTAACTATGGCTACACCTTC. This translates into CASSRANYGYTF.

This chain joins TRBV19 and TRBJ2-3; D may correspond to TRBD1 or TRBD2 (6 bases each). The CDR3 runs to 16 residues. Germline V gene data show CDR1 as LNHDA and CDR2 as SQIVND (reference sequence). V lost 1 base to trimming and J lost 1 base, with 12 bases between them. CDR3 DNA sequence: TGTGCCAGTAGTATAGCGGGGGCGCCTGGCACAGATACGCAGTATTTT. Translated, it gives CASSIAGAPGTDTQYF.

This chain links TRBV4-1 with TRBJ2-1, with TRBD2 matching 10 bases. Germline V gives CDR1 MGHRA, CDR2 YSYEKL. Germline trimming cut 3 bases from V and 4 bases from J; bases unmatched to any gene: 9. This CDR3 comprises 17 residues. Written as DNA, the CDR3 is TGCGCCAGCAGCCAGGAAGAAGCGGGGGGGTCTTACAATGAGCAGTTCTTC. Translation gives CASSQEEAGGSYNEQFF.

The chain uses TRBV4-1 and TRBJ2-2; D unclear. Trimming removed 5 bases from V and 7 bases from J, with 8 bases in between. Germline V gene sequence: CDR1 MGHRA, CDR2 YSYEKL. The CDR3 loop spans 12 amino acids. CDR3 nucleotide sequence: TGCGCCAGCAGCGCCGTCAGCGGGGAGCTGTTTTTT. It encodes CASSAVSGELFF.

This chain uses TRBV7-9 with TRBJ1-1; no reliable D call. Germline V gene data show CDR1 as SEHNR and CDR2 as FQNEAQ (reference sequence). The CDR3 has 13 amino acids. V lost 3 bases and J 1 base, leaving 6 bases between the germline ends. In DNA form, the CDR3 reads TGTGCCAGCAGCTTCGTCAAGAACACTGAAGCTTTCTTT. It specifies CASSFVKNTEAFF.

The V and J genes are TRBV6-1 and TRBJ1-2; D not certain. The CDR3 is 13 amino acids. Trimming took off 5 bases at V and 7 bases at J, with 14 bases between the two ends. Germline V gene data show CDR1 as MNHNS and CDR2 as SASEGT. The CDR3 sequence is CASSPSPTGGYTF. The CDR3 nucleotides are TGTGCCAGCAGTCCAAGCCCGACCGGTGGCTACACCTTC.

CDR3 bases: TGTGCCAGCAGTTTGCTGGAGAGGGTCAATGAGCAGTTCTTC. Translation: CASSLLERVNEQFF. The chain couples TRBV27 to TRBJ2-1, with TRBD2 as a possible D gene (5 bases). Between the trimmed V and J ends, which lost 3 bases and 6 bases, there was a span of 12 bases. The CDR3 runs to 14 residues. CDR1 is MNHEY and CDR2 is SMNVEV in the germline V gene (reference sequence).

V is TRBV14 and J is TRBJ2-7; 8 bases map to TRBD1. V lost 4 bases, J lost 6 bases, and 14 bases stayed unmatched. Germline V gives CDR1 SGHDN, CDR2 FVKESK. The CDR3 covers 16 residues. CDR3 sequence reads: CASSPSILRGRFEQYF. CDR3 nucleotides: TGTGCCAGCAGCCCGTCTATACTCAGGGGGCGTTTCGAGCAGTACTTC.

The chain carries TRBV10-2 and TRBJ1-2; 7 bases are a match to TRBD1. The J segment lost 1 base and the V segment lost 6 bases, leaving 5 bases of the junction unmatched. CDR3 length equals 14 residues. The germline V gene encodes CDR1 WSHSY and CDR2 SAAADI. The CDR3 DNA reads as TGCGCCAGCAGGGCAGGGGGTCGTAACTATGGCTACACCTTC. Amino acid sequence: CASRAGGRNYGYTF.

V and J are TRBV28 and TRBJ2-3, with 9 bases matching TRBD1. Germline V lookup: CDR1 MDHEN, CDR2 SYDVKM. The J segment lost 2 bases and the V segment lost 6 bases, leaving 12 bases of the junction unmatched. The length of the CDR3 is 17 residues. The CDR3 is CASRHNGGQGNTDTQYF. The CDR3 coding sequence is TGTGCCAGCAGACACAATGGGGGACAGGGCAACACAGATACGCAGTATTTT. The complete variable domain, with remaining parts taken from reference TRBV28 and TRBJ2-3, reads DVKVTQSSRYLVKRTGEKVFLECVQDMDHENMFWYRQDPGLGLRLIYFSYDVKMKEKGDIPEGYSVSREKKERFSLILESASTNQTSMYLCASRHNGGQGNTDTQYFGPGTRLTVL.

V gene TRBV4-1 combines with J gene TRBJ2-1, with D perhaps being TRBD1 or TRBD2 (5 bases each). Per the germline V gene, CDR1 is MGHRA and CDR2 is YSYEKL. The CDR3 loop spans 16 amino acids. V lost 0 bases and J 9 bases, leaving 18 bases between the germline ends. This chain's CDR3 is CASSQETERTLGEQFF. The CDR3 nucleotides are TGCGCCAGCAGCCAAGAGACAGAGCGGACGCTGGGTGAGCAGTTCTTC.

The V gene is TRBV4-2, the J gene TRBJ2-5; D unclear. Trimming left V 0 bases short and J 5 bases short, with 19 bases between. Germline-derived CDR1 and CDR2 are LGHNA and YNFKEQ. This CDR3 is 17 amino acids long. The CDR3 reads CASSQEGVANPRETQYF. The CDR3 region has the DNA TGTGCCAGCAGCCAAGAGGGCGTGGCGAATCCCAGGGAGACCCAGTACTTC.

V gene TRBV19 combines with J gene TRBJ2-4; TRBD1 matches at 8 bases. The CDR3 runs 11 residues. J gave up 8 bases and V 6 bases, and 0 bases lay outside the gene matches. Germline loops: CDR1 LNHDA, CDR2 SQIVND (reference sequence). CDR3 coding DNA: TGTGCCAGTAGGACAGGGGACATTCAGTACTTC. Amino acids: CASRTGDIQYF.

The chain has TRBV9 and TRBJ2-2; 9 bases match TRBD1. CDR1 and CDR2 from the germline V gene are SGDLS and YYNGEE. The CDR3 is 17 amino acids. V lost 0 bases, J lost 4 bases, and 7 bases stayed unmatched. The DNA for the CDR3 is TGTGCCAGCAGCGTAGCTACAGGGGGCGCCCTCACCGGGGAGCTGTTTTTT. As protein: CASSVATGGALTGELFF.

This rearrangement joins TRBV19 to TRBJ2-2; TRBD1 aligns across 10 bases. The CDR3 sequence is 15 residues long. In germline, CDR1 is LNHDA, CDR2 SQIVND (reference sequence). Unmatched junction bases numbered 7, after V lost 8 bases and J lost 4 bases. The DNA of the CDR3 is TGTGCCAGTGGCGACAGGGGGCCTATCACCGGGGAGCTGTTTTTT. Residues: CASGDRGPITGELFF.

This sequence joins TRBV29-1 and TRBJ2-1; no definite D call. The CDR3 totals 16 residues. CDR1 is SQVTM and CDR2 is ANQGSEA in the germline V gene. The V end was cut by 4 bases, the J end by 0 bases, with 16 bases between. The CDR3: CSVARVGRSSYNEQFF. In DNA, the CDR3 is TGCAGCGTTGCCCGCGTTGGGCGCAGCTCCTACAATGAGCAGTTCTTC.

This clone turned up a few times. The chain couples TRBV27 to TRBJ2-1; tentatively, D is TRBD1 (6 bases). This CDR3 has 14 amino acids. The V end was cut by 2 bases, the J end by 9 bases, with 14 bases between. Germline CDR1 and CDR2: MNHEY and SMNVEV (reference sequence). CDR3 protein: CASSLTQQGSEQFF. In DNA form, the CDR3 reads TGTGCCAGCAGTTTAACCCAACAGGGCTCTGAGCAGTTCTTC.

This clone has only a few counts. The chain joins TRBV2 to TRBJ1-2, with TRBD1 as a possible D gene (6 bases). The V end lost 3 bases, the J end lost 8 bases, and 13 bases lay between the germline ends. The CDR3 has 13 residues. Germline V gene data show CDR1 as SNHLY and CDR2 as FYNNEI. In DNA, the CDR3 is TGTGCCAGCAGTGAGGAACAGGGCAGGGGCTACACCTTC. Translation gives CASSEEQGRGYTF.

The chain links TRBV19 to TRBJ2-1; the match to TRBD2 covers 15 bases. CDR1 and CDR2 (germline): LNHDA, SQIVND (reference sequence). With V trimmed by 5 bases and J by 0 bases, 5 bases remained unmatched. The CDR3 sequence is 18 residues long. CDR3 residues: CASSQGLAGGVSYNEQFF. The CDR3 DNA reads TGTGCCAGTAGTCAAGGACTAGCGGGAGGGGTCTCCTACAATGAGCAGTTCTTC. Based on the CDR3 plus reference TRBV19 and TRBJ2-1, the full variable domain is DGGITQSPKYLFRKEGQNVTLSCEQNLNHDAMYWYRQDPGQGLRLIYYSQIVNDFQKGDIAEGYSVSREKKESFPLTVTSAQKNPTAFYLCASSQGLAGGVSYNEQFFGPGTRLTVL.

This chain links TRBV29-1 with TRBJ2-5, with a possible D match to TRBD2 (5 bases). Germline V lookup: CDR1 SQVTM, CDR2 ANQGSEA. There are 14 residues in the CDR3. The germline V and J ends were trimmed by 0 bases and 5 bases, with 13 bases remaining between them. In DNA form, the CDR3 reads TGCAGCGTTGAAGATCGTGCACTAGTGGAGACCCAGTACTTC. This encodes CSVEDRALVETQYF.

This chain joins TRBV29-1 and TRBJ2-7, with D unclear. Germline V gives CDR1 SQVTM, CDR2 ANQGSEA. Trimming removed 1 base from V and 0 bases from J, with 10 bases in between. This CDR3 is built from 14 residues. CDR3: CSVEVGTTSYEQYF. In DNA, the CDR3 is TGCAGCGTTGAAGTTGGAACGACCTCCTACGAGCAGTACTTC.

V and J are TRBV15 and TRBJ1-3; 7 bases line up with TRBD1. CDR3 length equals 16 residues. With V trimmed by 0 bases and J by 4 bases, 6 bases remained unmatched. Germline lookup yields CDR1 LNHNV and CDR2 YYDKDF (reference sequence). The CDR3 coding sequence is TGTGCCACCAGCAGAGACCGACAGGGAACCGGAAACACCATATATTTT. Protein product: CATSRDRQGTGNTIYF.

The chain carries TRBV10-3 and TRBJ2-2; 9 positions match TRBD2. The germline V gene encodes CDR1 ENHRY and CDR2 SYGVKD. The CDR3 runs to 19 residues. Unmatched junction bases numbered 19, after V lost 6 bases and J lost 5 bases. The CDR3 nucleotides read TGTGCCATCAGAGGAGGGCCAGGAGAGCGGGAGGTGGTTACCGGGGAGCTGTTTTTT. Its translation: CAIRGGPGEREVVTGELFF.

The chain has TRBV2 and TRBJ1-5; 8 bases align to TRBD1. V shed 4 bases, J shed 7 bases, and the junction held 9 bases outside the gene matches. Germline V CDR1 and CDR2: SNHLY, FYNNEI. The CDR3 has 15 residues. CDR3 coding DNA: TGTGCCAGCAGTGGGGCGGACAGGGTGGGACAGCCCCAGCATTTT. It translates to CASSGADRVGQPQHF.

This clone showed up just once. In DNA form, the CDR3 reads TGCGCCAGCAGCCAAGGGATTGGCGGGAGGTTAAAGACCGGGGAGCTGTTTTTT. Its translation is CASSQGIGGRLKTGELFF. The V call is TRBV4-1, the J call TRBJ2-2, with 8 bases lining up with TRBD2. CDR1 is MGHRA, CDR2 YSYEKL, per germline. This CDR3 comprises 18 residues. Trimming removed 1 base from V and 5 bases from J; junction bases left unmatched: 12.

This chain joins TRBV15 and TRBJ1-1, with D possibly TRBD1 on 5 matching bases. The ends were cut back, 1 base at V and 6 bases at J, with 18 bases in the middle. The germline V gene encodes CDR1 LNHNV and CDR2 YYDKDF (reference sequence). This CDR3 has 16 residues. The CDR3 DNA reads as TGTGCCACCAGCAGAGTAGAGGTTGCCGGGACCCCTGAAGCTTTCTTT. Encoded protein: CATSRVEVAGTPEAFF. Combining the CDR3 with reference TRBV15 and TRBJ1-1 gives the whole variable domain DAMVIQNPRYQVTQFGKPVTLSCSQTLNHNVMYWYQQKSSQAPKLLFHYYDKDFNNEADTPDNFQSRRPNTSFCFLDIRSPGLGDTAMYLCATSRVEVAGTPEAFFGQGTRLTVV.